Sequencing of this T cell receptor (beta chain) was carried out in a study of blood T cell repertoires in COVID-19. The CDR3 is made up of 12 amino acids. Germline V CDR1 and CDR2: KGHSH, LQKENI. The ends were cut back, 3 bases at V and 5 bases at J, with 7 bases in the middle. As handled by the study authors: Amplification with reference gene primers provided the estimates of nucleated cell counts. TCRdb keeps only in-frame clones here, not all; method: immunoSEQ multiplex PCR. V, J and clone size are taken as reported in that table, and D and trimming were inferred from the DNA itself. The top ten hold less than 9% of the sample, which has under 40,000 clones, 70% to 85% seen once.

This chain uses TRBV18 with TRBJ2-5, with unresolved D. Sequencing was done on a sample of peripheral blood. The sequence came from a woman aged 55-69 years with acute or convalescent COVID-19. CDR3 region: CASSPYLETQYF. The CDR3 DNA sequence: TGTGCCAGCTCACCGTATCTGGAGACCCAGTACTTC. The whole variable domain, filled in from reference TRBV18 and TRBJ2-5, reads NAGVMQNPRHLVRRRGQEARLRCSPMKGHSHVYWYRQLPEEGLKFMVYLQKENIIDESGMPKERFSAEFPKEGPSILRIQQVVRGDSAAYFCASSPYLETQYFGPGTRLLVL.